This T cell receptor (beta chain) came from a study of T cell changes during pregnancy in multiple sclerosis. Using immunoSEQ multiplex PCR, the repertoire was profiled, and TCRdb retains in-frame clones only, with some absent. The table includes 83,000 or so clones, about 94% detected once. The germline V gene has CDR1 LNHDA and CDR2 SQIVND (reference sequence). The CDR3 consists of 16 residues. V was clipped by 8 bases and J by 0 bases, with 16 bases between them. V is TRBV19 and J is TRBJ2-2; D ambiguous. This TCR came from a female donor in good health, enrolled as a control in a pregnancy study. The specimen comprised peripheral blood, sampled after pregnancy. CDR3 region: CASRAGGLTNTGELFF. The CDR3 coding sequence is TGTGCCAGTCGCGCCGGCGGCCTGACGAACACCGGGGAGCTGTTTTTT. Based on the CDR3 plus reference TRBV19 and TRBJ2-2, the full variable domain is DGGITQSPKYLFRKEGQNVTLSCEQNLNHDAMYWYRQDPGQGLRLIYYSQIVNDFQKGDIAEGYSVSREKKESFPLTVTSAQKNPTAFYLCASRAGGLTNTGELFFGEGSRLTVL.